This T cell receptor (beta chain) derives from a study of blood T cell repertoires in COVID-19 (TCRdb year 2020). In the study overall: Samples covering the acute and convalescent phases of COVID-19 were provided by collaborators in the United States, Italy and Spain. The material from the prospective study consisted of cDNA or gDNA derived from T cells, B-cell-depleted T cells, or PBMCs. HLA class I and class II types, where available, came from metadata supplied by the sample provider rather than from assay-based typing. Deeply sampled blood TCRbeta repertoires from subjects exposed to, actively infected with, or recovered from COVID-19 were included in the dataset. The samples were drawn from the first 160 participants of the ongoing ImmuneRACE study and from over 950 subjects provided by 6 global collaborators. A de-identified subject ID, COVID-19 status, age in years and sex were almost always included in the sample metadata. The repertoires were made available in a free public database intended to serve as a resource for research on the immune response to SARS-CoV-2. Results and caveats for the whole study, not just this receptor: How much clinical and demographic metadata was included differed by source and by participant, and the metadata was provided uncurated.

As regards this clone: There is no known antigen for this receptor. Base qualities are missing; no much larger clone stands one base away. The same CDR3 arises from other DNA sequences in this sample as well.

The immunoSEQ Assay, a bias-controlled multiplex PCR, was used to amplify TCRbeta CDR3 regions from genomic DNA. The study's processing was this. Nucleated cell counts per sample were estimated from amplification of reference gene primers within the assay. To quantify the absolute abundance of each unique TCRbeta CDR3 rearrangement, sequence reads were collapsed and filtered. Productive Simpson clonality was computed per sample as the square root of Simpson's diversity index over productive rearrangements. In its TCRdb copy, this immuneACCESS table keeps in-frame sequences only and misses some clones. Where compared with another copy, unresolved V genes explain less than half of these, and the others have no known cause. The V and J calls and clone size were taken over from that table, and D and trimming were inferred from the DNA. The sample table lists just over 250,000 clones, under 90% of them with a count of one. Around 4.1% of the sample is held by the ten biggest clonotypes.

The germline V gene provides CDR1 MRHNA and CDR2 SNTAGT. Taken from cysteine to phenylalanine, the CDR3 has 15 residues. The retained sequence is limited to the CDR3, 45 bases, with the frame set at the first base. Unmatched junction bases come to 1, with V trimmed by 0 bases and J by 1 base. Participants in the prospective study were aged roughly 18 to 100 years, lived in 24 United States geographic areas, and enrolled through a virtual design. Cohort assignment in the prospective study relied on participant-reported clinical history from a screening survey and a study questionnaire. In the prospective study, mobile phlebotomists collected whole blood, serum and a nasopharyngeal or oropharyngeal swab from each participant. Additional blood draws and questionnaires over an approximately 2-month period could optionally be provided by prospective study participants. Blood samples from the prospective study were shipped frozen or at room temperature prior to DNA extraction.

The sample was PBMCs or T cells enriched from blood (not recorded which). Rearrangement joined TRBV6-4 to TRBJ2-3, with 7 middle bases fitting TRBD1. This TCR was recovered from a man between 25 and 39 years old with acute COVID-19. The CDR3 corresponds to CASSDSGQGTDTQYF. The nucleotide sequence is given as TGTGCCAGCAGTGACTCAGGACAGGGCACAGATACGCAGTATTTT.